The clone carrying this TCR beta chain has more than one count but fewer than ten. This entry belongs to a study of shared T cell receptors in the human thymus. Germline V CDR1 and CDR2: MNHNS, SASEGT. The CDR3 runs to 19 residues. The V and J ends lost 5 bases and 2 bases, in that order; junction bases with no gene match: 19. Generated by immunoSEQ multiplex PCR, the TCRdb table keeps only in-frame clones and is missing some. Among hundreds of thousands of clones listed, 88% were seen once. These same data were also listed under a study on human thymus T cells.

V and J are TRBV6-1 and TRBJ2-3; TRBD2 matches 7 bases. The sequenced sample was thymocytes. The receptor comes from a boy under two years old with a congenital heart defect. The CDR3 DNA reads as TGTGCCAGCAGTAAAGGACCCCGGGCGGGAGTGGGGTACACAGATACGCAGTATTTT. Its translation: CASSKGPRAGVGYTDTQYF.